Below, one T cell receptor (beta chain) is given with its context. The antigen remains unidentified. This specimen belongs to a study of OX40 agonist ivuxolimab in advanced cancers. For the study at large: Those treated in dose escalation had hepatocellular carcinoma, melanoma, renal cell cancer or head and neck cancer. General study results and limits: On average, CD8+ T cells had more expanded clones than CD4+. At 0.1 to 3.0 mg/kg, clonal expansion of CD4+ and CD8+ blood T cells had occurred by week 6.

Autoimmune disease history or systemic immunosuppression barred patients. Sequencing was performed with immunoSEQ multiplex PCR; in TCRdb, only in-frame clones are kept and a portion is missing. This table has 50,000 or so clones, about 89% appearing once. CDR3 length equals 15 residues. The J segment lost 7 bases and the V segment lost 0 bases, leaving 7 bases of the junction unmatched. The germline gives CDR1 GTSNPN, CDR2 SVGIG (reference sequence). The material was CD4+ or CD8+ T cells sorted from blood, obtained in a trial of the OX40 agonist ivuxolimab. The sequence was obtained from an adult with an advanced solid tumor such as melanoma, head and neck, liver or kidney cancer. This chain connects TRBV30 to TRBJ2-1, with 9 bases that match TRBD2. CDR3 sequence reads: CAWSVGVAGANEQFF. Here the CDR3 DNA reads TGTGCCTGGAGTGTAGGGGTAGCGGGAGCAAATGAGCAGTTCTTC.